The rows below give T cell receptor beta chains drawn from one sample of a study of cytomegalovirus exposure and HLA in healthy donors. TCRdb's copy holds only in-frame clones and misses some; the assay was immunoSEQ multiplex PCR. The data show roughly 170,000 clones, approximately 78% seen once. The sample taken for sequencing was PBMCs. All receptors derive from a young woman in good health and CMV-seronegative. CDR3s include the opening cysteine and the closing phenylalanine or tryptophan. The D gene is left open where the match is weak. Some rows have no size entry. The others give once, few or many, or a class for an expanded clone.

d_gene: TRBD1
v_gene: TRBV7-9
j_gene: TRBJ1-1
abundance: few
CDR3nt: TGTGCCAGCACTAGGACAGGGACGAACACTGAAGCTTTCTTT
CDR3aa: CASTRTGTNTEAFF

d_gene: NA
v_gene: TRBV10-1
j_gene: TRBJ1-4
abundance: NA
CDR3nt: TGCGCCAGCAGTGATGGCAGGGGCCCGACTAATGAAAAACTGTTTTTT
CDR3aa: CASSDGRGPTNEKLFF

d_gene: TRBD2
v_gene: TRBV27
j_gene: TRBJ2-7
abundance: NA
CDR3nt: TGTGCCAGCAGTTTGGCGGGACTAGCGGGAGCCGAGCAGTACTTC
CDR3aa: CASSLAGLAGAEQYF

d_gene: TRBD1
v_gene: TRBV19
j_gene: TRBJ1-1
abundance: few
CDR3nt: TGTGCCAGTAACTTGGTCCCGGGACAGCCGAACACTGAAGCTTTCTTT
CDR3aa: CASNLVPGQPNTEAFF

d_gene: NA
v_gene: TRBV27
j_gene: TRBJ2-4
abundance: NA
CDR3nt: TGTGCCAGCAGTTTAGTACAGGAAAGCGACATTCAGTACTTC
CDR3aa: CASSLVQESDIQYF

d_gene: TRBD1
v_gene: TRBV18
j_gene: TRBJ1-1
abundance: once
CDR3nt: TGTGCCAGCTCATTATGGACAGGGCGGAGCATGGTCACTGAAGCTTTCTTT
CDR3aa: CASSLWTGRSMVTEAFF

d_gene: NA
v_gene: TRBV29-1
j_gene: TRBJ2-7
abundance: NA
CDR3nt: TGCAGCGTTGACATCCTCGGGTATGGTCGCGAGCAGTACTTC
CDR3aa: CSVDILGYGREQYF

d_gene: TRBD1
v_gene: TRBV18
j_gene: TRBJ2-7
abundance: NA
CDR3nt: TGTGCCAGCTCAACGGGACAGTCTGACGAGCAGTACTTC
CDR3aa: CASSTGQSDEQYF

d_gene: NA
v_gene: TRBV28
j_gene: TRBJ1-2
abundance: NA
CDR3nt: TGTGCCAGCACCGCGACTCTTCACTATGGCTACACCTTC
CDR3aa: CASTATLHYGYTF

d_gene: TRBD1
v_gene: TRBV27
j_gene: TRBJ2-1
abundance: NA
CDR3nt: TGTGCCAGCAGCCCAACAGGACAGGGCAATGAGCAGTTCTTC
CDR3aa: CASSPTGQGNEQFF

d_gene: TRBD1
v_gene: TRBV30
j_gene: TRBJ1-6
abundance: few
CDR3nt: TGTGCCTGGAGTGAGGACAGGGGCTATTCACCCCTCCACTTT
CDR3aa: CAWSEDRGYSPLHF

d_gene: TRBD2
v_gene: TRBV7-2
j_gene: TRBJ2-5
abundance: NA
CDR3nt: TGTGCCAGCAGCTTGAGTGTCTCTGCGGGAGGGGCGGAGACCCAGTACTTC
CDR3aa: CASSLSVSAGGAETQYF

d_gene: TRBD2
v_gene: TRBV11-2
j_gene: TRBJ2-7
abundance: NA
CDR3nt: TGTGCCAGCAGGGAGCTATCGGGACTAGCGGGAGCCTACGAGCAGTACTTC
CDR3aa: CASRELSGLAGAYEQYF

d_gene: NA
v_gene: TRBV27
j_gene: TRBJ2-7
abundance: few
CDR3nt: TGTGCCAGCAGTCGGACTATCCCCCTGGGGGAGCAGTACTTC
CDR3aa: CASSRTIPLGEQYF

d_gene: TRBD1
v_gene: TRBV28
j_gene: TRBJ2-1
abundance: few
CDR3nt: TGTGCCAGCAGTTTGCTGGGACAGTACAATGAGCAGTTCTTC
CDR3aa: CASSLLGQYNEQFF

d_gene: NA
v_gene: TRBV27
j_gene: TRBJ2-2
abundance: NA
CDR3nt: TGTGCCAGCACCTACGGCGGTTTAAACACCGGGGAGCTGTTTTTT
CDR3aa: CASTYGGLNTGELFF

d_gene: NA
v_gene: TRBV5-1
j_gene: TRBJ2-5
abundance: NA
CDR3nt: TGCGCCAGCAGCTTCGCTTTGGTTAGGGGACTCCAAGAGACCCAGTACTTC
CDR3aa: CASSFALVRGLQETQYF

d_gene: TRBD2
v_gene: TRBV27
j_gene: TRBJ2-3
abundance: NA
CDR3nt: TGTGCCAGCAGTCCCCAAGCGGGAGTGGCTCTAGATACGCAGTATTTT
CDR3aa: CASSPQAGVALDTQYF

d_gene: NA
v_gene: TRBV28
j_gene: TRBJ1-5
abundance: NA
CDR3nt: TGTGCCAGCAGTTTCCACGTTCGACAGGCCCGATCGGATCAGCCCCAGCATTTT
CDR3aa: CASSFHVRQARSDQPQHF

d_gene: TRBD1
v_gene: TRBV7-2
j_gene: TRBJ2-7
abundance: NA
CDR3nt: TGTGCCAGCAGCCGACAGGGGTACTCCTACGAGCAGTACTTC
CDR3aa: CASSRQGYSYEQYF

d_gene: TRBD1
v_gene: TRBV6-5
j_gene: TRBJ2-1
abundance: NA
CDR3nt: TGTGCCAGCAGTCGGGACAGGTACAATGAGCAGTTCTTC
CDR3aa: CASSRDRYNEQFF

d_gene: TRBD2
v_gene: TRBV7-3
j_gene: TRBJ2-3
abundance: few
CDR3nt: TGTGCCAGCAGCTTTAGCGGGAGCACAGATACGCAGTATTTT
CDR3aa: CASSFSGSTDTQYF

d_gene: NA
v_gene: TRBV7-9
j_gene: TRBJ1-4
abundance: few
CDR3nt: TGTGCCAGCAGCTCATCCTACAGGGCTCGAACTAATGAAAAACTGTTTTTT
CDR3aa: CASSSSYRARTNEKLFF

d_gene: TRBD2
v_gene: TRBV6-5
j_gene: TRBJ2-2
abundance: once
CDR3nt: TGTGCCAGCAGTTACTTAGCGGGAGAAGGGGGGGAGCTGTTTTTT
CDR3aa: CASSYLAGEGGELFF

d_gene: NA
v_gene: TRBV18
j_gene: TRBJ1-1
abundance: NA
CDR3nt: TGTGCCAGCTCACCACAGTCCGGGAGGAACACTGAAGCTTTCTTT
CDR3aa: CASSPQSGRNTEAFF

d_gene: NA
v_gene: TRBV10-3
j_gene: TRBJ2-2
abundance: NA
CDR3nt: TGTGCCATCAGTGAGTGGCTAGCGAGAGGTACCGGGGAGCTGTTTTTT
CDR3aa: CAISEWLARGTGELFF

d_gene: NA
v_gene: TRBV27
j_gene: TRBJ1-5
abundance: NA
CDR3nt: TGTGCCAGCAGTTTATCGTGGACAGAACTTAGCAATCAGCCCCAGCATTTT
CDR3aa: CASSLSWTELSNQPQHF

d_gene: TRBD2
v_gene: TRBV5-4
j_gene: TRBJ2-1
abundance: NA
CDR3nt: TGTGCCAGCAGCTCCTTGGTACTAGCGGGAGGTTCCTACAATGAGCAGTTCTTC
CDR3aa: CASSSLVLAGGSYNEQFF

d_gene: NA
v_gene: TRBV9
j_gene: TRBJ2-7
abundance: once
CDR3nt: TGTGCCAGCAGCGTAGGGGGAGACCGCTCCTACGAGCAGTACTTC
CDR3aa: CASSVGGDRSYEQYF

d_gene: TRBD1
v_gene: TRBV28
j_gene: TRBJ2-7
abundance: NA
CDR3nt: TGTGCCAGCAGACCCTTGGGGGACAGGGACTTCACCTACGAGCAGTACTTC
CDR3aa: CASRPLGDRDFTYEQYF

d_gene: TRBD1
v_gene: TRBV28
j_gene: TRBJ2-2
abundance: once
CDR3nt: TGTGCCAGCAGTGGGACAGCTCCAGCCACCGGGGAGCTGTTTTTT
CDR3aa: CASSGTAPATGELFF

d_gene: TRBD1
v_gene: TRBV6-5
j_gene: TRBJ1-2
abundance: NA
CDR3nt: TGTGCCAGCAATCGAGCCAGGGGGGCTGGCTACACCTTC
CDR3aa: CASNRARGAGYTF

d_gene: TRBD1
v_gene: TRBV2
j_gene: TRBJ1-6
abundance: NA
CDR3nt: TGTGCCAGCAGTGCCCGCACGGACAGGGCTTCTTTT
CDR3aa: CASSARTDRASF

d_gene: TRBD2
v_gene: TRBV5-1
j_gene: TRBJ2-7
abundance: NA
CDR3nt: TGCGCCAGCAAGGCGGGAGGCCCCGAGCAGTACTTC
CDR3aa: CASKAGGPEQYF

d_gene: NA
v_gene: TRBV4-1
j_gene: TRBJ2-7
abundance: NA
CDR3nt: TGCGCCAGCAAAGCCCAGGGGAATGACGAGCAGTACTTC
CDR3aa: CASKAQGNDEQYF

d_gene: TRBD1
v_gene: TRBV10-2
j_gene: TRBJ1-1
abundance: NA
CDR3nt: TGCGCCAGCAGTGGAGGGGGCAGTGGGGAAGCTTTCTTT
CDR3aa: CASSGGGSGEAFF

d_gene: NA
v_gene: TRBV11-2
j_gene: TRBJ1-2
abundance: NA
CDR3nt: TGTGCCAGCAGCTTAGGCAGGGCCTATGGCTACACCTTC
CDR3aa: CASSLGRAYGYTF

d_gene: NA
v_gene: TRBV11-3
j_gene: TRBJ2-1
abundance: NA
CDR3nt: TGTGCCAGCAGCCCCACCCGCGGTTCTGGTAACGATGAGCAGTTCTTC
CDR3aa: CASSPTRGSGNDEQFF

d_gene: TRBD1
v_gene: TRBV19
j_gene: TRBJ1-5
abundance: NA
CDR3nt: TGTGCCAGTAGTATAGGGGGCAGGGGGCGCGCGCCCCAGCATTTT
CDR3aa: CASSIGGRGRAPQHF

d_gene: NA
v_gene: TRBV27
j_gene: TRBJ1-1
abundance: NA
CDR3nt: TGTGCCAGCAACCGGGGGGAGACAGCCAAAGCTTTCTTT
CDR3aa: CASNRGETAKAFF

d_gene: TRBD1
v_gene: TRBV4-3
j_gene: TRBJ2-2
abundance: NA
CDR3nt: TGCGCCAGCAGCCAAGGACAGGGGGGTTCCGTCGGGGAGCTGTTTTTT
CDR3aa: CASSQGQGGSVGELFF

d_gene: NA
v_gene: TRBV28
j_gene: TRBJ2-7
abundance: NA
CDR3nt: TGTGCCAGCAGTCAGACTAGATACGAGCAGTACTTC
CDR3aa: CASSQTRYEQYF

d_gene: TRBD2
v_gene: TRBV28
j_gene: TRBJ2-7
abundance: NA
CDR3nt: TGTGCCAGCAGTACCCAGACTAGCGGGAGTAACTACGAGCAGTACTTC
CDR3aa: CASSTQTSGSNYEQYF

d_gene: NA
v_gene: TRBV15
j_gene: TRBJ2-3
abundance: NA
CDR3nt: TGTGCCACCAGCACTTCCGGGACTAGCACAGATACGCAGTATTTT
CDR3aa: CATSTSGTSTDTQYF

d_gene: NA
v_gene: TRBV27
j_gene: TRBJ2-1
abundance: NA
CDR3nt: TGTGCCAGCAGTCCAAGGGGTGGACAATACAATGAGCAGTTCTTC
CDR3aa: CASSPRGGQYNEQFF

d_gene: TRBD2
v_gene: TRBV6-6
j_gene: TRBJ2-1
abundance: NA
CDR3nt: TGTGCCAGCAGATTAGCGGGAGGCTACAATGAGCAGTTCTTC
CDR3aa: CASRLAGGYNEQFF

d_gene: TRBD2
v_gene: TRBV9
j_gene: TRBJ2-7
abundance: NA
CDR3nt: TGTGCCAGCAGCCTAGGCGGGGGCTCCTACGAGCAGTACTTC
CDR3aa: CASSLGGGSYEQYF

d_gene: TRBD2
v_gene: TRBV5-1
j_gene: TRBJ2-2
abundance: NA
CDR3nt: TGCGCCAGCAGCTTTATAGCGGGAATGAACACCGGGGAGCTGTTTTTT
CDR3aa: CASSFIAGMNTGELFF

d_gene: NA
v_gene: TRBV28
j_gene: TRBJ1-1
abundance: NA
CDR3nt: TGTGCCAGCAGTTCTAACACTGAAGCTTTCTTT
CDR3aa: CASSSNTEAFF

d_gene: NA
v_gene: TRBV9
j_gene: TRBJ2-3
abundance: NA
CDR3nt: TGTGCCAGCAGCACACTTCGGCCGGGAGAAGGGTTAGCGTACACAGATACGCAGTATTTT
CDR3aa: CASSTLRPGEGLAYTDTQYF

d_gene: NA
v_gene: TRBV4-2
j_gene: TRBJ1-2
abundance: NA
CDR3nt: TGTGCCAGCAGCCAAGAGGAAGGGGGTCAGGGCTACACCTTC
CDR3aa: CASSQEEGGQGYTF

d_gene: TRBD1
v_gene: TRBV4-3
j_gene: TRBJ2-1
abundance: NA
CDR3nt: TGCGCCAGCAGCCAGAATCCTGGGGACAGGGGTTTGTCTGAGCAGTTCTTC
CDR3aa: CASSQNPGDRGLSEQFF

d_gene: TRBD1
v_gene: TRBV6-6
j_gene: TRBJ2-5
abundance: NA
CDR3nt: TGTGCCAGCAGAGACAGGGTCGGCCAAGAGACCCAGTACTTC
CDR3aa: CASRDRVGQETQYF

d_gene: NA
v_gene: TRBV9
j_gene: TRBJ2-1
abundance: NA
CDR3nt: TGTGCCAGCAGCGTAGGTGGGGGCTCTGAGCAGTTCTTC
CDR3aa: CASSVGGGSEQFF

d_gene: NA
v_gene: TRBV7-8
j_gene: TRBJ2-3
abundance: NA
CDR3nt: TGTGCCAGCAGCCAGGGGGCGGGAGGGGCAGATACGCAGTATTTT
CDR3aa: CASSQGAGGADTQYF

d_gene: TRBD2
v_gene: TRBV29-1
j_gene: TRBJ2-3
abundance: NA
CDR3nt: TGCAGCGTTGTGGGCAGGGAGGGCCTCACAGATACGCAGTATTTT
CDR3aa: CSVVGREGLTDTQYF

d_gene: TRBD1
v_gene: TRBV11-2
j_gene: TRBJ2-7
abundance: NA
CDR3nt: TGTGCCAGCAGTCTCGACAGGGGGGGCGACGAGCAGTACTTC
CDR3aa: CASSLDRGGDEQYF